The 3 T cell receptor beta chains below come from one sample, sequenced in a study of shared clonotypes between healthy human individuals. The data were produced by immunoSEQ multiplex PCR, yet TCRdb's version contains in-frame clones alone and is incomplete. The sample has 550,000 to 750,000 clones; about 92% are singletons. The naive CD8 subset, CD45RO-negative cells positively selected for CCR7, excluded terminally differentiated effector memory CD45RA+ cells. Material: naive CD8+ T cells sorted from blood. The source of these receptors is a young man in good health.

This chain joins TRBV5-4 and TRBJ2-7, with D perhaps assigned TRBD1 or TRBD2 (5 bases each). CDR3 length: 14 residues. CDR1 and CDR2 from the germline V gene are SGHNT and YYREEE (reference sequence). V was clipped by 3 bases and J by 3 bases, with 13 bases between them. The CDR3 loop is CASSSEGRLYEQYF. In DNA form, the CDR3 reads TGTGCCAGCAGCTCTGAGGGGCGTCTCTACGAGCAGTACTTC.

The CDR3 protein is CASSGEVGSYNEQFF. CDR3 coding DNA: TGTGCCAGCAGTGGTGAGGTTGGCTCCTACAATGAGCAGTTCTTC. The V call is TRBV2, the J call TRBJ2-1; D remains unclear. Germline V gene data show CDR1 as SNHLY and CDR2 as FYNNEI. The V gene lost 4 bases and the J gene lost 0 bases, with 10 bases spanning the gap. CDR3 length: 15 amino acids.

The gene calls are TRBV14 and TRBJ2-3, with D perhaps TRBD2 (6 bases). The CDR3 runs to 15 residues. CDR1 and CDR2 (germline): SGHDN, FVKESK. V lost 2 bases, J lost 1 base, and 10 bases lay in between. CDR3 coding DNA: TGTGCCAGCAGCCAACGCCGCGGGGGCACAGATACGCAGTATTTT. Translating it yields CASSQRRGGTDTQYF.